This T cell receptor beta chain was observed in a study of brain T cells in children with intractable seizures. The study's findings and limits: Pre- and post-surgery blood differed in depth, so pre-surgery absences may be undersampling.

Worth noting for this clone: As yet, its antigen is unknown.

The sequenced cases were selected for having the highest brain T cell transcript signatures. Sequenced by immunoSEQ multiplex PCR; TCRdb stores in-frame clones only, minus some. Among tens of thousands of clones, roughly 91% were seen once, and the ten largest hold about 1.4%. Germline CDR1 is MNHEY and CDR2 is SVGAGI. Trimming stripped 9 bases from V and 1 base from J, with 10 bases between. The CDR3 has 13 residues. The chain couples TRBV6-5 to TRBJ1-5; D is uncertain. The material was peripheral blood, obtained at surgery. The sequence was obtained from a boy under two years old with tuberous sclerosis and intractable seizures. The CDR3 is CASYGGSNQPQHF. DNA for the CDR3: TGTGCCAGTTATGGAGGGAGCAATCAGCCCCAGCATTTT.